What follows are 5 T cell receptor beta chains derived from one specimen sequenced in a study of spatial heterogeneity in lung cancer (dated by TCRdb to between 2018 and 2021). What this sample's time point label stands for: sample taken at primary tumor resection. Libraries were built with 5' RACE. For sequencing, a NextSeq 500 was employed. TCRdb reprocessed the public reads (quality trimming at Q25 with fastp, clone calling with MiXCR) and kept in-frame beta chains. For every CDR3 protein sequence, its rows merge into one entry that carries the most common genes and DNA. The table for this sample lists approximately 3,000 distinct CDR3 sequences; roughly 3% of them were counted only once. About 12% of the sample rests with the top ten. Sequencing used normal lung tissue next to the tumor, obtained at surgery. These TCRs come from a female donor with early-stage non-small cell lung cancer.

In its sample, this clonotype ranks as large. This sequence joins TRBV6-1 and TRBJ2-1; possible D gene TRBD1, 5 bases. Trimming left V 5 bases short and J 0 bases short, with 11 bases between. The CDR3 contains 15 residues. Germline assignment: CDR1 MNHNS and CDR2 SASEGT. CDR3 nucleotide sequence: TGTGCCAGCAGTAAAGACAGCCGCTCCTACAATGAGCAGTTCTTC. Its translation: CASSKDSRSYNEQFF.

This clonotype is termed medium-sized. This chain links TRBV4-3 with TRBJ1-2; 7 bases map to TRBD1. CDR3 length equals 15 residues. Per germline, CDR1 LGHNA and CDR2 YSLEER. J lost 8 bases, V lost 1 base, and 10 bases had no gene match. In DNA, the CDR3 is TGCGCCAGCAGCCAAGTTGGCGGGACAGAAAACGGCTACACCTTC. Amino acid sequence: CASSQVGGTENGYTF.

Relative to its sample, this clonotype is medium-sized. The chain has TRBV6-2 or TRBV6-3 and TRBJ1-1; 9 nucleotides agree with TRBD1. CDR3 size: 13 residues. The junction had 4 bases not matched to a gene; V was cut back by 6 bases and J by 5 bases. Germline V CDR1 and CDR2: MNHEY, SVGEGT. The CDR3 here is CASRGQGWTEAFF. The CDR3 nucleotides are TGTGCCAGCAGGGGACAGGGATGGACTGAAGCTTTCTTT.

This clonotype rates as medium-sized. This chain uses TRBV7-2 with TRBJ2-1, with a weak D call TRBD2 (5 bases). Between the trimmed V and J ends, which lost 5 bases and 9 bases, there was a span of 17 bases. CDR1 and CDR2 (germline): SGHTA, FQGNSA. This CDR3 comprises 14 residues. The CDR3 spells CASSNPVEVIEQFF. The CDR3 region has the DNA TGTGCCAGCAGCAACCCGGTGGAGGTCATTGAGCAGTTCTTC.

This clonotype is classed as medium-sized. The V call is TRBV7-8, the J call TRBJ2-5, with D perhaps matching TRBD1 (6 bases). V lost 5 bases to trimming and J lost 5 bases, with 24 bases between them. CDR1 is SGHVS and CDR2 is FQNEAQ in the germline V gene. The CDR3 extends over 17 amino acids. The CDR3 reads CASSPYRVSLAKETQYF. The CDR3 DNA reads as TGTGCCAGCAGCCCATACAGGGTTAGCCTAGCAAAGGAGACCCAGTACTTC.